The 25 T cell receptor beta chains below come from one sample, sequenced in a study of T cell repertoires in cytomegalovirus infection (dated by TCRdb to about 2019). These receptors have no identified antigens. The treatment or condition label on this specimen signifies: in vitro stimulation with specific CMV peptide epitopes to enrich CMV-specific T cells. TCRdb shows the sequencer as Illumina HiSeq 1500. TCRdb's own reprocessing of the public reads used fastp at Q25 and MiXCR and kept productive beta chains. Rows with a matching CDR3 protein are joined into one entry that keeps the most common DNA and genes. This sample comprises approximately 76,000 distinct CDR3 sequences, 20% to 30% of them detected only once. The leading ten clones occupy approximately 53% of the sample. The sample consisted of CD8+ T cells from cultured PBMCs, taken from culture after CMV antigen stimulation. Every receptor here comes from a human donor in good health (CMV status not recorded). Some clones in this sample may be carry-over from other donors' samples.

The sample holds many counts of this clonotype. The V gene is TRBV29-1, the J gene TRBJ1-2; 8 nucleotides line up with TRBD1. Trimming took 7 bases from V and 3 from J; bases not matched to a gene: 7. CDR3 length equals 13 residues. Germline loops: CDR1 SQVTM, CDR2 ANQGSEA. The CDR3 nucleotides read TGCAGCGCTCGGACAGGGAGTTACTATGGCTACACCTTC. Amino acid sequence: CSARTGSYYGYTF.

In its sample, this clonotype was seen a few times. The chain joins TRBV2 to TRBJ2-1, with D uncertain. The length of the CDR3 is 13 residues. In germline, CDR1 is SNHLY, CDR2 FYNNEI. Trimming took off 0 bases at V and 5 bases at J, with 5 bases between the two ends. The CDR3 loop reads CASSEALHNEQFF. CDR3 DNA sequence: TGTGCCAGCAGTGAAGCGCTTCACAATGAGCAGTTCTTC.

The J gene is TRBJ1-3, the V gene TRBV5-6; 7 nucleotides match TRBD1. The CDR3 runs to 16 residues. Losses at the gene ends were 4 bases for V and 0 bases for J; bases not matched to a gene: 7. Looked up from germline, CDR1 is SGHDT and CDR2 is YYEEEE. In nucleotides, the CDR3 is TGTGCCAGCAGCACGACAGGGTTGAGCTCTGGAAACACCATATATTTT. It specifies CASSTTGLSSGNTIYF.

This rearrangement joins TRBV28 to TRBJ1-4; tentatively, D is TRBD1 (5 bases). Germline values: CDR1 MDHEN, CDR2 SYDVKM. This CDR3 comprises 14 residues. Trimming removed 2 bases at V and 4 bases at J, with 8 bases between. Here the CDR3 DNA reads TGTGCCAGCAGTTTACCAGGGAGTAATGAAAAACTGTTTTTT. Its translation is CASSLPGSNEKLFF.

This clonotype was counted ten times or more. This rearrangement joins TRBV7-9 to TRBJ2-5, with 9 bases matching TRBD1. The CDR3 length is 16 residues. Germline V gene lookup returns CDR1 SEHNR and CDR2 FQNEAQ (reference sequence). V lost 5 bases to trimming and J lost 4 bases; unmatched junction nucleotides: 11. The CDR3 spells CASSPNRDRVRETQYF. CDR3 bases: TGTGCCAGCAGCCCTAACCGGGACAGGGTCCGAGAGACCCAGTACTTC.

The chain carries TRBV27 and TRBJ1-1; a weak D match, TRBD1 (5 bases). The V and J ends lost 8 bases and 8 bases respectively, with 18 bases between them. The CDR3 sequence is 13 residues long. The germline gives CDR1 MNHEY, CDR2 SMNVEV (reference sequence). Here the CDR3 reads CASCGGHLLEAFF. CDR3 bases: TGTGCCAGCTGTGGAGGACACCTTTTGGAAGCTTTCTTT.

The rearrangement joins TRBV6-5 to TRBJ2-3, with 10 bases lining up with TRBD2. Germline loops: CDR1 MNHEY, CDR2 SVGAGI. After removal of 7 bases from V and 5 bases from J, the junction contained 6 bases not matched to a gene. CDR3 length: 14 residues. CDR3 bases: TGTGCCAGCAAGCGGGAGGGCCGTGGAGATACGCAGTATTTT. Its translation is CASKREGRGDTQYF.

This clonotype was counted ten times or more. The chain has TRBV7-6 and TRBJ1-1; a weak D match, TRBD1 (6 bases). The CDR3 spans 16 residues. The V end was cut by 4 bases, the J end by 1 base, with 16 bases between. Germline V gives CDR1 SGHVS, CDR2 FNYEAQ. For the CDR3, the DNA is TGTGCCAGCAGCTCCGAGACAGGTTGGAAGAACACTGAAGCTTTCTTT. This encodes CASSSETGWKNTEAFF. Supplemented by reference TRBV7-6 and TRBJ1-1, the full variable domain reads GAGVSQSPRYKVTKRGQDVALRCDPISGHVSLYWYRQALGQGPEFLTYFNYEAQQDKSGLPNDRFSAERPEGSISTLTIQRTEQRDSAMYRCASSSETGWKNTEAFFGQGTRLTVV.

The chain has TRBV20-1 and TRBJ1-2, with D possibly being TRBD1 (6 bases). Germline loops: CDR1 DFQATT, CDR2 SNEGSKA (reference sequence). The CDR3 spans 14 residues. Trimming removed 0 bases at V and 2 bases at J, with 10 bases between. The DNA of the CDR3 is TGCAGTGCTAGAGATGTAGGACAGAACTATGGCTACACCTTC. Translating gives CSARDVGQNYGYTF.

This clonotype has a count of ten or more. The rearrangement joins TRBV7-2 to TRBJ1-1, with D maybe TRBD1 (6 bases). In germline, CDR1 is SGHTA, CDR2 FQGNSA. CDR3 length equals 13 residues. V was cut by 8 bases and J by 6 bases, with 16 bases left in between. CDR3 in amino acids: CASARGGYSEAFF. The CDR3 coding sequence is TGTGCCAGCGCAAGAGGGGGGTATTCTGAAGCTTTCTTT.

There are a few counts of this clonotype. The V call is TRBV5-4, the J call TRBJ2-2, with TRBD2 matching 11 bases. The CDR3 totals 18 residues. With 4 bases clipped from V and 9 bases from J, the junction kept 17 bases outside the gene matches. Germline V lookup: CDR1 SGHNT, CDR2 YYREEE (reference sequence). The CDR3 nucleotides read TGTGCCAGCAGCCCTGTTACTAGCGGGGGAACCGCCAACCGGGAGCTGTTTTTT. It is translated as CASSPVTSGGTANRELFF.

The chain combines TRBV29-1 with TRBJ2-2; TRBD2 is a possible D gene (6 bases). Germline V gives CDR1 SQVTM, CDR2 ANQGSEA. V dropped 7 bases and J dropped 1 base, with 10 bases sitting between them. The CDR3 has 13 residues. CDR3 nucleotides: TGCAGCGCGGGACTCCTGAACACCGGGGAGCTGTTTTTT. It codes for CSAGLLNTGELFF.

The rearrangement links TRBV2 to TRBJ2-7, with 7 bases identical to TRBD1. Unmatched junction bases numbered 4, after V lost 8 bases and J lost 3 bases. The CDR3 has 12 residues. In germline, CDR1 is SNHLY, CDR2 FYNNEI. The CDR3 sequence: CASFDRDYEQYF. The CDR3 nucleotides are TGTGCCAGCTTTGACAGGGACTACGAGCAGTACTTC.

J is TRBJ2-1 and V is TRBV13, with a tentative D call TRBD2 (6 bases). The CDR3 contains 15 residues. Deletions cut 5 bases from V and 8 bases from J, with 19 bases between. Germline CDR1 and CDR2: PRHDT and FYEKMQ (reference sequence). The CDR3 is CASSPRDLLSDEQFF. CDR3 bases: TGTGCCAGCAGCCCGCGGGACCTCCTCAGTGATGAGCAGTTCTTC.

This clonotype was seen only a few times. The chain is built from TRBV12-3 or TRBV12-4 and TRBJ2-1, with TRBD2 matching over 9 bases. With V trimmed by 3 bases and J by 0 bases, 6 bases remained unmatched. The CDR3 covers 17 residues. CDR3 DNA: TGTGCCAGCAGTTTCTCTAGCGGGATAAGCTCCTACAATGAGCAGTTCTTC. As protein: CASSFSSGISSYNEQFF.

CDR3 nucleotide sequence: TGTGCCAGCAGCACTGGTTGGGATACGCAGTATTTT. Its translation: CASSTGWDTQYF. The chain combines TRBV6-2 or TRBV6-3 with TRBJ2-3; D unresolved. The CDR3 consists of 12 residues. Germline V lookup: CDR1 MNHEY, CDR2 SVGEGT. The germline V and J ends were trimmed by 6 bases and 6 bases, with 10 bases remaining between them.

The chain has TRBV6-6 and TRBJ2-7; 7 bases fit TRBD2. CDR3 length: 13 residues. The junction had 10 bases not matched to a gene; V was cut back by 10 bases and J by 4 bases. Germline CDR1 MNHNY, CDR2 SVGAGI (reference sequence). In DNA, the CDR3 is TGTGCCACAACGCCGGTCGGGGGGTACGAGCAGTACTTC. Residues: CATTPVGGYEQYF.

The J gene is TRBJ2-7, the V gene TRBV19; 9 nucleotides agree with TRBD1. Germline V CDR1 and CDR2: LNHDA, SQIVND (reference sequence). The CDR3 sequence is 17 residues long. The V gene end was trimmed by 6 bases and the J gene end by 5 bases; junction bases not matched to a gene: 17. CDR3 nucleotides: TGTGCCAGTAGCATGGTCTCCGGGACAGGGAATGTAAACGAGCAGTACTTC. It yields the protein CASSMVSGTGNVNEQYF.

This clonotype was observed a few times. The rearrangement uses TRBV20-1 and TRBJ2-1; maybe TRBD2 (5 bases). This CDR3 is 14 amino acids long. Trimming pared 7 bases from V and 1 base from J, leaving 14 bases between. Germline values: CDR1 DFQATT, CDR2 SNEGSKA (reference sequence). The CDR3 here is CSVREPGSYNEQFF. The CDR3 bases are TGCAGTGTCAGAGAGCCGGGATCCTACAATGAGCAGTTCTTC.

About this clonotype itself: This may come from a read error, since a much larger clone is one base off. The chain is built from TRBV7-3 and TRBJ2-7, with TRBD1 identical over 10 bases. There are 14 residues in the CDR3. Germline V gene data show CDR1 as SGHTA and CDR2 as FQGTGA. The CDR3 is CASSPRDRGYVQYF. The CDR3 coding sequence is TGTGCCAGCAGCCCCCGGGACAGGGGCTACGTGCAGTACTTC. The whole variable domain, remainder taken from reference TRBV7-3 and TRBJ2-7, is GAGVSQTPSNKVTEKGKYVELRCDPISGHTALYWYRQSLGQGPEFLIYFQGTGAADDSGLPNDRFFAVRPEGSVSTLKIQRTERGDSAVYLCASSPRDRGYVQYFGPGTRLTVT.

CDR3 sequence (DNA): TGTGCCAGCAGTTTAGGACTAGCGGGAGTGGGATCCTACGAGCAGTACTTC. It yields the protein CASSLGLAGVGSYEQYF. The chain joins TRBV12-3 or TRBV12-4 to TRBJ2-7; TRBD2 matches at 12 bases. J gave up 1 base and V 1 base, and 5 bases lay outside the gene matches. CDR3 length equals 17 residues.

This CDR3 reads CASSLRTSGGNNEQFF. The CDR3 nucleotides read TGTGCCAGCAGCTTGCGGACTAGCGGGGGGAACAATGAGCAGTTCTTC. This rearrangement joins TRBV5-4 to TRBJ2-1; the match to TRBD2 covers 14 bases. The germline V gene has CDR1 SGHNT and CDR2 YYREEE (reference sequence). This CDR3 region has 16 residues. J gave up 5 bases and V 1 base, and 2 bases lay outside the gene matches.

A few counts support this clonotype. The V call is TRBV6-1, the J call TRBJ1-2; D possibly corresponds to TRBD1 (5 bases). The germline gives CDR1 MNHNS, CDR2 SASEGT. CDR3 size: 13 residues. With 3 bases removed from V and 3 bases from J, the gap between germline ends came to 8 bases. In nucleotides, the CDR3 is TGTGCCAGCAGTGAGGACATCTACTATGGCTACACCTTC. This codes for CASSEDIYYGYTF.

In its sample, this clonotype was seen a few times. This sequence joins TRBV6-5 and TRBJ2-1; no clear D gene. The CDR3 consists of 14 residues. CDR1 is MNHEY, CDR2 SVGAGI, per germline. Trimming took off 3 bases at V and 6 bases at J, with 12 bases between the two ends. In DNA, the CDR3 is TGTGCCAGCAGTTATCGGACGGGTTTCAATGAGCAGTTCTTC. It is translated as CASSYRTGFNEQFF.

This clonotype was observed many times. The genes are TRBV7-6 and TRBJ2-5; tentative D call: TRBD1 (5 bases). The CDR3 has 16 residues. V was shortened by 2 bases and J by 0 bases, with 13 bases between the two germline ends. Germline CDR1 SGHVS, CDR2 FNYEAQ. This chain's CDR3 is CASSLSRTLYQETQYF. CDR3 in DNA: TGTGCCAGCAGCTTATCCAGGACACTGTACCAAGAGACCCAGTACTTC.